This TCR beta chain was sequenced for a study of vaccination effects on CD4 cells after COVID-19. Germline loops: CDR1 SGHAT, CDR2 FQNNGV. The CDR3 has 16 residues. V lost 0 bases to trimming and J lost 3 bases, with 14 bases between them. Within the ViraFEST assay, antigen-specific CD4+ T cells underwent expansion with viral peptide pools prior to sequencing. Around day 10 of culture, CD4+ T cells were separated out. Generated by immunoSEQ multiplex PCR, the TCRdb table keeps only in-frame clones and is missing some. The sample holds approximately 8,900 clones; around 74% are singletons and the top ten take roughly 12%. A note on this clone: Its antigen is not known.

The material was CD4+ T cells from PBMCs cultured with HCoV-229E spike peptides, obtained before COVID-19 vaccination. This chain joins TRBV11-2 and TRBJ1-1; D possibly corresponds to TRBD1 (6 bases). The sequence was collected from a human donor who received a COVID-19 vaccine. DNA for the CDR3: TGTGCCAGCAGCTTAGACTACGGGGGCAAGGACACTGAAGCTTTCTTT. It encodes CASSLDYGGKDTEAFF.